The 21 T cell receptor beta chains reported below all come from one sample, sequenced in a study of T cells after yellow fever vaccination (dated by TCRdb to between 2017 and 2020). Libraries were prepared through 5' RACE. Sequencing relied on an Illumina HiSeq 2500. TCRdb reanalyzed the raw reads on its own, using fastp at Q25 for trimming and MiXCR for clone calling, and kept in-frame beta chains. All rows with the same CDR3 protein become a single entry with the most common DNA and genes. The sample contains roughly 240,000 distinct CDR3 sequences, roughly 6.2% of them found a single time. The leading ten clones occupy about 1% of the sample. The label giving this sample's treatment or condition can be read as: live attenuated yellow fever vaccine strain. The sequenced sample was CD4+ T cells sorted from PBMCs, obtained on the day of the yellow fever booster vaccination. The receptors derive from a man between 25 and 39 years old who received the YFV17D yellow fever vaccine.

This clonotype came up many times. The genes are TRBV7-9 and TRBJ1-2; no reliable D call. In germline, CDR1 is SEHNR, CDR2 FQNEAQ (reference sequence). V was trimmed by 1 base and J by 0 bases, leaving 15 bases between them. The CDR3 totals 17 residues. The CDR3 reads CASSLVAMTGTNYGYTF. In DNA, the CDR3 is TGTGCCAGCAGCTTAGTTGCGATGACGGGGACTAACTATGGCTACACCTTC.

This clonotype showed up just a few times. The chain has TRBV6-5 and TRBJ1-6; D not certain. From germline, CDR1 is MNHEY and CDR2 SVGAGI. The CDR3 length is 12 residues. Trimming pared 2 bases from V and 13 bases from J, leaving 9 bases between. The CDR3 region is CASSYQRLPLHF. As DNA, the CDR3 is TGTGCCAGCAGTTACCAGAGATTGCCCCTCCACTTT.

The CDR3 sequence: CATDRLAGGHEQFF. The CDR3 DNA is TGTGCCACCGACCGACTAGCGGGAGGGCATGAGCAGTTCTTC. The rearrangement links TRBV6-5 to TRBJ2-1; the match to TRBD2 covers 14 bases. V gave up 10 bases and J gave up 8 bases; unmatched junction bases: 7. The germline V gene has CDR1 MNHEY and CDR2 SVGAGI. This CDR3 is 14 amino acids long.

This clonotype came up a few times. The chain employs TRBV7-2 and TRBJ1-2; D gene unclear. The CDR3 spans 11 residues. Trimming shortened V by 5 bases and J by 4 bases, and 5 bases separated the two germline ends. The germline gives CDR1 SGHTA, CDR2 FQGNSA. This CDR3 reads CASSSVYGYTF. CDR3 bases: TGTGCCAGCAGCAGCGTCTATGGCTACACCTTC.

The rearrangement links TRBV19 to TRBJ2-4, with D uncertain. Germline V lookup: CDR1 LNHDA, CDR2 SQIVND (reference sequence). The CDR3 extends over 14 amino acids. V gave up 4 bases and J gave up 8 bases, with 15 bases separating them. CDR3 sequence: CASSTRAPWDIQYF. The CDR3, as DNA: TGTGCCAGTAGTACTCGGGCTCCCTGGGACATTCAGTACTTC.

V gene TRBV7-2 combines with J gene TRBJ2-1, with 9 bases identical to TRBD1. The CDR3 runs to 15 residues. Trimming removed 4 bases from V and 7 bases from J; junction bases left unmatched: 8. CDR1 and CDR2 from the germline V gene are SGHTA and FQGNSA. In DNA, the CDR3 is TGTGCCAGCAGCTCCTACCGGGACAGGGAGAATGAGCAGTTCTTC. Translation: CASSSYRDRENEQFF.

This clonotype was detected many times. The V call is TRBV4-2, the J call TRBJ2-1; 12 bases fit TRBD2. The CDR3 loop spans 20 amino acids. V shed 4 bases, J shed 0 bases, and the junction held 13 bases outside the gene matches. Germline V gives CDR1 LGHNA, CDR2 YNFKEQ. CDR3 DNA sequence: TGTGCCAGCAGCCGCCTTAGATGGACTAGCGGGACGAGCTCCTACAATGAGCAGTTCTTC. Its protein product is CASSRLRWTSGTSSYNEQFF.

The rearrangement joins TRBV19 to TRBJ2-7; D might be TRBD1 (5 bases). This CDR3 is built from 14 residues. Between the trimmed V and J ends, which lost 0 bases and 2 bases, there was a span of 8 bases. CDR1 is LNHDA and CDR2 is SQIVND in the germline V gene (reference sequence). CDR3 DNA: TGTGCCAGTAGTATAGAGTGGGGCACCTACGAGCAGTACTTC. Translated: CASSIEWGTYEQYF. The full variable domain, its missing parts supplied by reference TRBV19 and TRBJ2-7, is DGGITQSPKYLFRKEGQNVTLSCEQNLNHDAMYWYRQDPGQGLRLIYYSQIVNDFQKGDIAEGYSVSREKKESFPLTVTSAQKNPTAFYLCASSIEWGTYEQYFGPGTRLTVT.

This clonotype was seen a few times. The chain recombines TRBV7-6 with TRBJ2-5; TRBD2 is a possible D gene (5 bases). Trimming pared 2 bases from V and 4 bases from J, leaving 11 bases between. Per germline, CDR1 SGHVS and CDR2 FNYEAQ. CDR3 length equals 14 residues. CDR3 in DNA: TGTGCCAGCAGCTTAAGGACTCGCGGAGAGACCCAGTACTTC. Encoded protein: CASSLRTRGETQYF.

This clonotype was counted at least ten times. This rearrangement joins TRBV20-1 to TRBJ2-1, with 7 bases fitting TRBD2. The CDR3 length is 11 residues. Looked up from germline, CDR1 is DFQATT and CDR2 is SNEGSKA (reference sequence). CDR3 nucleotides: TGCAACCTCGGGGGGAGGAATGAGCAGTTCTTC. It specifies CNLGGRNEQFF.

This clonotype has more than one count but fewer than ten. The chain has TRBV20-1 and TRBJ2-3, with D unclear. The V end lost 7 bases, the J end lost 2 bases, and 16 bases lay between the germline ends. This CDR3 contains 14 residues. CDR1 and CDR2 (germline): DFQATT, SNEGSKA (reference sequence). CDR3 loop: CSVTSTPVTDTQYF. CDR3 DNA sequence: TGCAGTGTCACGAGCACGCCAGTCACAGATACGCAGTATTTT.

V is TRBV9 and J is TRBJ2-7, with D perhaps matching TRBD2 (5 bases). The CDR3 is 14 amino acids. The ends were cut back, 0 bases at V and 3 bases at J, with 10 bases in the middle. CDR1 SGDLS and CDR2 YYNGEE come from the germline V gene. CDR3 residues: CASSVVGVRYEQYF. The DNA for the CDR3 is TGTGCCAGCAGCGTAGTGGGAGTCCGCTACGAGCAGTACTTC.

This clonotype has only a few counts. The rearrangement uses TRBV5-1 and TRBJ1-6, with D perhaps TRBD1 (5 bases). The CDR3 has 17 amino acids. Trimming stripped 6 bases from V and 1 base from J, with 17 bases between. In germline, CDR1 is SGHRS, CDR2 YFSETQ. The chain's CDR3 is CASIFQGNRSYNSPLHF. In nucleotides, the CDR3 is TGCGCCAGCATATTTCAGGGTAACAGGTCCTATAATTCACCCCTCCACTTT.

The rearrangement uses TRBV30 and TRBJ2-1; TRBD2 matches at 13 bases. V lost 4 bases to trimming and J lost 5 bases; unmatched junction nucleotides: 5. The CDR3 contains 15 residues. Germline V lookup: CDR1 GTSNPN, CDR2 SVGIG (reference sequence). In nucleotides, the CDR3 is TGTGCCTGGAACGGACTAGCGGGAGCAAACAATGAGCAGTTCTTC. The encoded protein is CAWNGLAGANNEQFF.

This clonotype was observed a handful of times. The chain employs TRBV5-1 and TRBJ1-2; 9 bases match TRBD1. The CDR3 runs 15 residues. V was clipped by 4 bases and J by 4 bases; unmatched bases: 8. Germline CDR1 SGHRS, CDR2 YFSETQ. CDR3 bases: TGCGCCAGCAGCGCCCAACAGGGGGCTTCCTATGGCTACACCTTC. It yields the protein CASSAQQGASYGYTF.

This clonotype showed up many times. The chain carries TRBV6-5 and TRBJ2-7; 9 positions agree with TRBD2. The junction had 11 bases not matched to a gene; V was cut back by 4 bases and J by 7 bases. The CDR3 has 15 residues. Germline loops: CDR1 MNHEY, CDR2 SVGAGI. Written as DNA, the CDR3 is TGTGCCAGCAGTTTCAGAAGTAGCGGGAGTGGGGAGCAGTACTTC. Translated, it gives CASSFRSSGSGEQYF.

The genes are TRBV19 and TRBJ2-3, with D hard to call. CDR1 is LNHDA, CDR2 SQIVND, per germline (reference sequence). CDR3 size: 14 residues. V gave up 3 bases and J gave up 4 bases, with 11 bases separating them. CDR3 nucleotides: TGTGCCAGTAGTATTCGGCAGGACCCAGATACGCAGTATTTT. This encodes CASSIRQDPDTQYF.

There are a few counts of this clonotype. For the CDR3, the DNA is TGTGCCAGCAGTCACTACTCACCCGGGACTGTTAAACAAGAGACCCAGTACTTC. Translation gives CASSHYSPGTVKQETQYF. The J gene is TRBJ2-5, the V gene TRBV6-5; D possibly corresponds to TRBD2 (6 bases). Germline CDR1 MNHEY, CDR2 SVGAGI. This CDR3 has 18 residues. Trimming pared 5 bases from V and 2 bases from J, leaving 24 bases between.

This clonotype was seen repeatedly, ten times or more. The V gene is TRBV20-1, the J gene TRBJ1-2, with TRBD1 matching 9 bases. Germline lookup yields CDR1 DFQATT and CDR2 SNEGSKA (reference sequence). V lost 0 bases, J lost 4 bases, and 6 bases stayed unmatched. The CDR3 covers 15 residues. CDR3 nucleotide sequence: TGCAGTGCTAGAGAACAGGGGGCGGGAGCCTATGGCTACACCTTC. Residues: CSAREQGAGAYGYTF.

The chain couples TRBV11-2 to TRBJ2-5, with unresolved D. V shed 4 bases and J shed 1 base, with 28 bases lying between them. Germline assignment: CDR1 SGHAT and CDR2 FQNNGV. The CDR3 runs 20 residues. CDR3 amino acids: CASSSPTPGGRLKLQETQYF. CDR3 sequence (DNA): TGTGCCAGCAGCTCCCCCACGCCGGGCGGCAGGCTCAAACTCCAAGAGACCCAGTACTTC. Full variable domain (remainder filled in from reference TRBV11-2 and TRBJ2-5): EAGVAQSPRYKIIEKRQSVAFWCNPISGHATLYWYQQILGQGPKLLIQFQNNGVVDDSQLPKDRFSAERLKGVDSTLKIQPAKLEDSAVYLCASSSPTPGGRLKLQETQYFGPGTRLLVL.

The chain is built from TRBV18 and TRBJ2-5; D unresolved. In germline, CDR1 is KGHSH, CDR2 LQKENI. The germline V and J ends were trimmed by 3 bases and 3 bases, with 8 bases remaining between them. This CDR3 region has 13 residues. For the CDR3, the DNA is TGTGCCAGCTCACCGGTCTTAAAAGAGACCCAGTACTTC. Translated, it gives CASSPVLKETQYF.